The clone carrying this TCR beta chain occurred many times. The sample is drawn from a study of molecular identifiers for immune sequencing clone quantification. Bulk libraries came from a prior protocol with listed TCR primers. TCRdb re-derived calls from the PCR reads in MiXCR, one entry per CDR3 protein. The sample consists of 600,000 to 650,000 distinct CDR3 sequences, just under 20% of them appearing once. The CDR3 length is 17 residues. Trimming left V 5 bases short and J 7 bases short, with 24 bases between. Germline values: CDR1 SEHNR, CDR2 FQNEAQ (reference sequence). The V and J genes are TRBV7-9 and TRBJ2-1; D may be TRBD2 (6 bases). Sequenced sample: naive CD8+ T cells from blood, with Jurkat cell RNA spiked in. The subset here: FACS-sorted CD8+CD4-CCR7+CD45RA+ naive T cells. The sequence came from a human donor in good health. Some libraries in this study had Jurkat cell RNA spiked in. The CDR3 DNA sequence: TGTGCCAGCAGCGGGACTTACACTCGGAACGCGACGAATGAGCAGTTCTTC. Translation gives CASSGTYTRNATNEQFF.